This TCR beta chain was identified during a study of T cell responses to AZD1222 COVID-19 vaccine. CDR3 size: 15 residues. From germline, CDR1 is GTSNPN and CDR2 SVGIG (reference sequence). Trimming stripped 0 bases from V and 6 bases from J, with 14 bases between. Findings and caveats of the study: Spike-specific TCR breadth and depth grew following two AZD1222 doses.

Assay used: immunoSEQ multiplex PCR; TCRdb lists only in-frame clones, some missing. Among over 65,000 clones listed, 80% to 90% were seen once. This clone was seen only once. Its cognate antigen is unknown. The specimen was peripheral blood, collected on day 0 of AZD1222 vaccination. The sequence came from an adult in good health. The chain recombines TRBV30 with TRBJ2-2; either TRBD1 or TRBD2 may supply D (5 bases each). The CDR3 DNA is TGTGCCTGGAGTGTACCCGGGACCCCGCCCGGGGAGCTGTTTTTT. This codes for CAWSVPGTPPGELFF.